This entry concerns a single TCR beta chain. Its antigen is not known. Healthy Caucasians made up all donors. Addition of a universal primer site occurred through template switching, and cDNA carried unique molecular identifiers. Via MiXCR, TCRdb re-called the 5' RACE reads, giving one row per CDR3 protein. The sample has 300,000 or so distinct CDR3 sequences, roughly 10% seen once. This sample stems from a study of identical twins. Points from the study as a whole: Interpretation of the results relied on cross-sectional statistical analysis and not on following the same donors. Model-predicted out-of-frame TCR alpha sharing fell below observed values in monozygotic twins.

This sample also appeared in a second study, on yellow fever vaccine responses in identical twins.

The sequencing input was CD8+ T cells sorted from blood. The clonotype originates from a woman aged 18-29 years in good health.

The CDR3 reads CSARDRAEETQYF. CDR3 coding DNA: TGCAGTGCTAGAGATAGAGCAGAAGAGACCCAGTACTTC. The chain carries TRBV20-1 and TRBJ2-5; D remains unclear. The CDR3 totals 13 residues. With 0 bases removed from V and 3 bases from J, the gap between germline ends came to 8 bases. Germline assignment: CDR1 DFQATT and CDR2 SNEGSKA (reference sequence).